This T cell receptor beta chain was found in a study of spatial heterogeneity in lung cancer. Study context: Detected sequences consistently included more beta-chain ones than alpha-chain ones.

J lost 4 bases, V lost 6 bases, and 8 bases had no gene match. The germline gives CDR1 SGHAT, CDR2 FQNNGV. The CDR3 length is 15 residues. TCRdb re-derived calls from the 5' RACE reads in MiXCR, one entry per CDR3 protein. The sample has about 35,000 distinct CDR3 sequences; approximately 3% are singletons. Time point of the sample: sample taken at primary tumor resection. No cell sorting; template was whole RNA from tumor, lung tissue or PBMC. This clonotype has at least ten counts. The chain joins TRBV11-2 to TRBJ1-4, with TRBD1 matching 7 bases. This sequence originates from a male donor with early-stage non-small cell lung cancer. Here the sequenced sample was normal lung tissue next to the tumor, taken at surgery. The DNA of the CDR3 is TGTGCCAGCAGTTCTAAAGGGGGCTTTAATGAAAAACTGTTTTTT. Translation gives CASSSKGGFNEKLFF.